The 15 T cell receptor beta chains below all came from one sample that was sequenced in a study of cytomegalovirus exposure and HLA in healthy donors. Amplification used 60 Vbeta primers and 13 Jbeta primers. Method: immunoSEQ multiplex PCR; TCRdb's copy keeps in-frame clones and lacks some. Of some 120,000 clones in the sample, roughly four fifths were seen once. Sequences were obtained from PBMCs. Receptor source: a man aged 30 to 39 in good health and CMV-seropositive.

The chain combines TRBV7-2 with TRBJ2-5; D may be TRBD2 (5 bases). The CDR3 loop spans 14 amino acids. Germline values: CDR1 SGHTA, CDR2 FQGNSA. Trimming stripped 6 bases from V and 1 base from J, with 12 bases between. The CDR3 spells CASRLTGIQETQYF. In DNA form, the CDR3 reads TGTGCCAGCAGACTCACGGGGATCCAAGAGACCCAGTACTTC.

The chain employs TRBV29-1 and TRBJ2-5; possible D gene TRBD2, 7 bases. Germline CDR1 is SQVTM and CDR2 is ANQGSEA. The CDR3 is 13 residues long. The germline V and J ends were trimmed by 7 bases and 4 bases, with 16 bases remaining between them. The CDR3: CSGLSGGPETQYF. The CDR3 nucleotides are TGCAGCGGCCTGTCCGGGGGGCCAGAGACCCAGTACTTC.

J is TRBJ2-5 and V is TRBV5-1; maybe TRBD2 (6 bases). The V end lost 0 bases, the J end lost 4 bases, and 10 bases lay between the germline ends. The V gene's germline CDR1 is SGHRS and CDR2 YFSETQ. The CDR3 totals 14 residues. For the CDR3, the DNA is TGCGCCAGCAGCTTGGTGGCGGGGACAGAGACCCAGTACTTC. It codes for CASSLVAGTETQYF. Full variable domain (outside the CDR3, taken from reference TRBV5-1 and TRBJ2-5): KAGVTQTPRYLIKTRGQQVTLSCSPISGHRSVSWYQQTPGQGLQFLFEYFSETQRNKGNFPGRFSGRQFSNSRSEMNVSTLELGDSALYLCASSLVAGTETQYFGPGTRLLVL.

In its sample, this clone was seen a few times. This rearrangement joins TRBV7-9 to TRBJ2-5; 7 nucleotides line up with TRBD1. The ends lost 6 bases at V and 1 base at J; junction bases unmatched: 8. Per germline, CDR1 SEHNR and CDR2 FQNEAQ (reference sequence). The CDR3 contains 15 residues. The CDR3 coding sequence is TGTGCCAGCAGTGCAGGGGGTAAAGGCCAAGAGACCCAGTACTTC. This gives the protein CASSAGGKGQETQYF.

This clone was seen more than once but under ten times. Since the CDR3 does not end with the conserved phenylalanine or tryptophan, this likely comes from a read error. Because the CDR3's place on the DNA is in doubt, the DNA is left out and the CDR3 is given as listed by TCRdb. The chain is built from TRBV2 and TRBJ2-7; the D call in the table, TRBD1, was not verified against the DNA. Germline V gene sequence: CDR1 SNHLY, CDR2 FYNNEI. The CDR3 adds up to 11 amino acids, both ends counted. The CDR3 sequence is CASSQGVEPYY.

This chain connects TRBV6-5 to TRBJ2-3, with D perhaps TRBD2 (6 bases). V gave up 5 bases and J gave up 2 bases, with 11 bases separating them. From germline, CDR1 is MNHEY and CDR2 SVGAGI. The CDR3 runs to 14 residues. DNA of the CDR3: TGTGCCAGCAGTAGGGACTTACTCACAGATACGCAGTATTTT. Residues: CASSRDLLTDTQYF.

V usage is TRBV5-1 and J usage is TRBJ1-1; weak D call: TRBD1 (5 bases). Trimming shortened V by 0 bases and J by 4 bases, and 10 bases separated the two germline ends. The CDR3 spans 14 residues. Germline CDR1 SGHRS, CDR2 YFSETQ. CDR3 loop: CASSLDGTGTEAFF. CDR3 DNA sequence: TGCGCCAGCAGCTTGGATGGGACTGGCACTGAAGCTTTCTTT.

The chain couples TRBV9 to TRBJ2-1, with 9 bases that match TRBD2. This CDR3 comprises 14 residues. V lost 6 bases and J lost 5; bases outside the gene matches: 6. Germline lookup yields CDR1 SGDLS and CDR2 YYNGEE. The CDR3 DNA sequence: TGTGCCAGCACTTTTAGCGGGGGAGACAATGAGCAGTTCTTC. It is translated as CASTFSGGDNEQFF.

The rearrangement links TRBV4-1 to TRBJ1-3; TRBD1 matches at 8 bases. The length of the CDR3 is 17 residues. J gave up 3 bases and V 3 bases, and 10 bases lay outside the gene matches. Germline V lookup: CDR1 MGHRA, CDR2 YSYEKL. The CDR3 loop is CASSQREGRGHGNTIYF. For the CDR3, the DNA is TGCGCCAGCAGCCAGAGAGAGGGCAGGGGGCATGGAAACACCATATATTTT.

This chain joins TRBV4-1 and TRBJ1-2; 12 nucleotides agree with TRBD1. This CDR3 has 14 amino acids. Germline V gene data show CDR1 as MGHRA and CDR2 as YSYEKL. J gave up 4 bases and V 6 bases, and 3 bases lay outside the gene matches. The CDR3 protein is CASRGQGARYGYTF. The CDR3 DNA follows: TGCGCCAGCAGGGGACAGGGGGCCCGCTATGGCTACACCTTC.

The genes are TRBV7-2 and TRBJ1-1, with a weak D call TRBD1 (6 bases). This CDR3 is 15 amino acids long. Germline CDR1 reads SGHTA; CDR2 reads FQGNSA. Trimming pared 5 bases from V and 1 base from J, leaving 14 bases between. The CDR3 coding sequence is TGTGCCAGCAGCCTCACGGGGGGGCGGAACACTGAAGCTTTCTTT. Translating gives CASSLTGGRNTEAFF.

The V and J genes are TRBV6-1 and TRBJ1-5; 10 bases are shared with TRBD1. CDR3 length: 15 amino acids. The V segment lost 5 bases and the J segment 2 bases; nucleotides outside the gene matches: 3. Germline V gene data show CDR1 as MNHNS and CDR2 as SASEGT. This chain's CDR3 is CASSRDRGGNQPQHF. For the CDR3, the DNA is TGTGCCAGCAGTCGGGACAGGGGTGGCAATCAGCCCCAGCATTTT.

The chain links TRBV7-3 to TRBJ1-3, with D tentatively TRBD1 (6 bases). This CDR3 region has 16 residues. From germline, CDR1 is SGHTA and CDR2 FQGTGA. The V end lost 5 bases, the J end lost 2 bases, and 16 bases lay between the germline ends. In nucleotides, the CDR3 is TGTGCCAGCAGCGCCGGACCAGGGGTTACTGGAAACACCATATATTTT. Translated, it gives CASSAGPGVTGNTIYF.

V is TRBV28 and J is TRBJ2-2, with D possibly being TRBD1 (6 bases). V gave up 5 bases and J gave up 0 bases, with 10 bases separating them. CDR1 is MDHEN and CDR2 is SYDVKM in the germline V gene. The CDR3 has 15 residues. CDR3 sequence (DNA): TGTGCCAGCAGTCCCCAGGGGCCGAACACCGGGGAGCTGTTTTTT. Translation: CASSPQGPNTGELFF. Together with reference TRBV28 and TRBJ2-2, the CDR3 gives the full variable domain: DVKVTQSSRYLVKRTGEKVFLECVQDMDHENMFWYRQDPGLGLRLIYFSYDVKMKEKGDIPEGYSVSREKKERFSLILESASTNQTSMYLCASSPQGPNTGELFFGEGSRLTVL.

The chain uses TRBV5-1 and TRBJ1-6, with D possibly matching TRBD1 (6 bases). This CDR3 contains 16 residues. Deletions cut 0 bases from V and 8 bases from J, with 15 bases between. CDR1 SGHRS and CDR2 YFSETQ come from the germline V gene. CDR3 residues: CASSLELQGGHSPLHF. Here the CDR3 DNA reads TGCGCCAGCAGCTTGGAACTACAGGGTGGGCATTCACCCCTCCACTTT.